These 28 T cell receptor beta chains were all obtained from the same sample, sequenced in a study of blood T cell repertoires in COVID-19. The repertoire was sequenced with immunoSEQ multiplex PCR; TCRdb's copy has only in-frame clones and lacks some. Here the sample spans just under 75,000 clones, roughly 84% being singletons. Sequenced sample: peripheral blood. The receptors were sampled from a man older than 75 with active or convalescent COVID-19.

This chain links TRBV10-3 with TRBJ2-3; 10 bases are shared with TRBD1. CDR1 and CDR2 (germline): ENHRY, SYGVKD. Trimming at V came to 7 bases and at J to 3 bases, leaving 7 bases not matched to a gene. The CDR3 contains 15 residues. CDR3 coding DNA: TGTGCCATCAAGACGGACAGGGGGTCTACAGATACGCAGTATTTT. Its protein is CAIKTDRGSTDTQYF.

The chain's CDR3 is CASSHRTRNEQFF. The CDR3 DNA reads TGTGCCAGCAGCCACCGGACTAGAAATGAGCAGTTCTTC. This chain joins TRBV4-2 and TRBJ2-1; TRBD2 matches at 7 bases. The CDR3 covers 13 residues. V lost 3 bases and J lost 7; bases outside the gene matches: 3. Germline V gene data show CDR1 as LGHNA and CDR2 as YNFKEQ.

The gene calls are TRBV7-2 and TRBJ2-1; no clear D. The germline V and J ends were trimmed by 2 bases and 0 bases, with 8 bases remaining between them. Per the germline V gene, CDR1 is SGHTA and CDR2 is FQGNSA. The CDR3 runs to 15 residues. The CDR3 DNA is TGTGCCAGCAGCTTAATTCGGAGCTCCTACAATGAGCAGTTCTTC. It codes for CASSLIRSSYNEQFF.

The chain uses TRBV12-3 or TRBV12-4 and TRBJ2-7; D perhaps matches TRBD1 (5 bases). This CDR3 comprises 13 residues. V was clipped by 2 bases and J by 5 bases, with 10 bases between them. CDR3 amino acids: CASSLQEGDEQYF. The CDR3 DNA reads TGTGCCAGCAGTTTACAGGAAGGGGACGAGCAGTACTTC.

The chain has TRBV5-1 and TRBJ1-6; no clear D gene. The CDR3 runs to 15 residues. Trimming took off 0 bases at V and 7 bases at J, with 11 bases between the two ends. Germline CDR1 and CDR2: SGHRS and YFSETQ. CDR3 sequence reads: CASSLAATANSPLHF. In DNA, the CDR3 is TGCGCCAGCAGCTTGGCCGCTACAGCCAATTCACCCCTCCACTTT.

The chain uses TRBV11-2 and TRBJ2-1; D may be TRBD1 (5 bases). V dropped 5 bases and J dropped 6 bases, with 17 bases sitting between them. CDR1 and CDR2 (germline): SGHAT, FQNNGV. CDR3 length equals 15 residues. CDR3 nucleotides: TGTGCCAGCAGCCCATCCCTTGGGGCCTCCAATGAGCAGTTCTTC. Residues: CASSPSLGASNEQFF.

The rearrangement uses TRBV7-8 and TRBJ2-5; tentative D call: TRBD2 (6 bases). Germline loops: CDR1 SGHVS, CDR2 FQNEAQ. Between the trimmed V and J ends, which lost 2 bases and 1 base, there was a span of 11 bases. The CDR3 spans 15 residues. Here the CDR3 reads CASSLNAGPQETQYF. The CDR3, as DNA: TGTGCCAGCAGCTTAAATGCGGGACCCCAAGAGACCCAGTACTTC.

A word on this clone: Germline and junction disagree at one end, which may indicate a read error. The V gene is TRBV29-1, the J gene TRBJ2-7; D may be TRBD1 (6 bases). The CDR3 runs to 11 residues. Germline V gene lookup returns CDR1 SQVTM and CDR2 ANQGSEA. Here the CDR3 DNA reads TGTCGGGCGCAGGGGCCCTACGAGCAGTACTTC. This codes for CRAQGPYEQYF.

The J gene is TRBJ1-4, the V gene TRBV28; TRBD1 aligns across 8 bases. The CDR3 is made up of 15 amino acids. Per germline, CDR1 MDHEN and CDR2 SYDVKM. J was trimmed by 7 bases and V by 2 bases; bases with no gene match: 6. CDR3 in amino acids: CASSLQGAVFEKLFF. CDR3 sequence (DNA): TGTGCCAGCAGTTTACAGGGGGCGGTTTTTGAAAAACTGTTTTTT.

The chain links TRBV12-5 to TRBJ2-7; 9 bases fit TRBD1. V gave up 5 bases and J gave up 5 bases; unmatched junction bases: 16. The CDR3 spans 17 residues. Per germline, CDR1 LGHNT and CDR2 FRNRAP. The CDR3 DNA is TGTGCTAGTGGTACCAGGGGCGGGACAGGGTTAAACAACGAGCAGTACTTC. Translating gives CASGTRGGTGLNNEQYF.

This chain connects TRBV6-5 to TRBJ1-2; D uncertain. This CDR3 is 11 amino acids long. The germline V and J ends were trimmed by 10 bases and 8 bases, with 14 bases remaining between them. Germline lookup yields CDR1 MNHEY and CDR2 SVGAGI. As DNA, the CDR3 is TGTGCCACAATGCGCGGGGAAGGCTACACCTTC. This gives the protein CATMRGEGYTF.

The gene calls are TRBV7-9 and TRBJ2-7, with TRBD2 matching over 9 bases. The CDR3 length is 15 residues. Looked up from germline, CDR1 is SEHNR and CDR2 is FQNEAQ (reference sequence). With V trimmed by 5 bases and J by 5 bases, 10 bases remained unmatched. The DNA of the CDR3 is TGTGCCAGCAGCCCCAGGACTAGCGAGTTGAACGAGCAGTACTTC. This translates into CASSPRTSELNEQYF.

The chain links TRBV28 to TRBJ2-1; 9 bases align to TRBD2. Germline V gives CDR1 MDHEN, CDR2 SYDVKM. This CDR3 contains 16 residues. The V segment lost 7 bases and the J segment 0 bases; nucleotides outside the gene matches: 7. The CDR3 here is CASMASGTYSYNEQFF. CDR3 nucleotide sequence: TGTGCCAGCATGGCTAGCGGGACTTACTCCTACAATGAGCAGTTCTTC.

The gene calls are TRBV5-4 and TRBJ2-1, with D perhaps matching TRBD2 (5 bases). CDR3 length equals 16 residues. From germline, CDR1 is SGHNT and CDR2 YYREEE (reference sequence). Deletions cut 0 bases from V and 0 bases from J, with 10 bases between. The CDR3 is CASSLGGLNSYNEQFF. CDR3 DNA: TGTGCCAGCAGCTTGGGAGGGCTTAACTCCTACAATGAGCAGTTCTTC.

This chain uses TRBV7-2 with TRBJ2-7; 9 nucleotides agree with TRBD1. This CDR3 is 14 amino acids long. The V gene's germline CDR1 is SGHTA and CDR2 FQGNSA. With V trimmed by 5 bases and J by 8 bases, 10 bases remained unmatched. CDR3 DNA sequence: TGTGCCAGCAGCACTCCGGGACAGGGTAACAAGCAGTACTTC. It codes for CASSTPGQGNKQYF.

The chain has TRBV6-2 or TRBV6-3 and TRBJ1-5; 9 nucleotides agree with TRBD1. V lost 5 bases to trimming and J lost 7 bases; unmatched junction nucleotides: 6. Germline CDR1 MNHEY, CDR2 SVGEGT. The CDR3 contains 14 residues. This CDR3 reads CASSITGGRQPQHF. The CDR3 DNA sequence: TGTGCCAGCAGTATTACAGGGGGCAGGCAGCCCCAGCATTTT.

This chain uses TRBV28 with TRBJ2-1, with 9 positions matching TRBD2. The length of the CDR3 is 16 residues. Germline loops: CDR1 MDHEN, CDR2 SYDVKM. Trimming at V came to 4 bases and at J to 6 bases, leaving 10 bases not matched to a gene. CDR3 in amino acids: CASSSTGTSYFNEQFF. The CDR3 DNA reads TGTGCCAGCAGTTCCACCGGGACTAGCTATTTCAATGAGCAGTTCTTC.

The chain employs TRBV4-3 and TRBJ1-2; 8 bases agree with TRBD1. This CDR3 contains 14 residues. J lost 4 bases, V lost 2 bases, and 3 bases had no gene match. Germline CDR1 reads LGHNA; CDR2 reads YSLEER. In DNA, the CDR3 is TGCGCCAGCAGCCAATCAGGGGGCGCCTATGGCTACACCTTC. It encodes CASSQSGGAYGYTF.

This clone was recorded once. The gene calls are TRBV5-1 and TRBJ2-1; 10 nucleotides match TRBD2. The CDR3 totals 16 residues. The V segment lost 4 bases and the J segment 3 bases; nucleotides outside the gene matches: 7. CDR1 is SGHRS and CDR2 is YFSETQ in the germline V gene. Here the CDR3 DNA reads TGCGCCAGCAGCGGGGCCGGGACTAGCGACTACAATGAGCAGTTCTTC. Protein product: CASSGAGTSDYNEQFF.

The sample holds a few counts of this clone. The chain is built from TRBV21-1 and TRBJ2-7; the table names TRBD2, a call not compared with the DNA. TRBV21-1 is a listed pseudogene. The CDR3 has 17 residues. CDR3 DNA sequence: TGTGCCAGCAGCAAGGCCCTAGCGGGTAAAAGCTCCTACGAGCAGTACTTC. Translating gives CASSKALAGKSSYEQYF.

This sequence joins TRBV14 and TRBJ2-7; maybe TRBD1 (6 bases). CDR3 length: 14 amino acids. Per germline, CDR1 SGHDN and CDR2 FVKESK. The V end was cut by 4 bases, the J end by 3 bases, with 13 bases between. CDR3 loop: CASSRGQLNYEQYF. For the CDR3, the DNA is TGTGCCAGCAGCCGTGGACAGTTGAACTACGAGCAGTACTTC. Variable domain in full (rest from reference TRBV14 and TRBJ2-7): EAGVTQFPSHSVIEKGQTVTLRCDPISGHDNLYWYRRVMGKEIKFLLHFVKESKQDESGMPNNRFLAERTGGTYSTLKVQPAELEDSGVYFCASSRGQLNYEQYFGPGTRLTVT.

This clone was observed once. V usage is TRBV2 and J usage is TRBJ2-3, with 9 bases lining up with TRBD2. CDR1 SNHLY and CDR2 FYNNEI come from the germline V gene. This CDR3 has 14 amino acids. With 11 bases clipped from V and 7 bases from J, the junction kept 13 bases outside the gene matches. CDR3 sequence reads: CASALAGGPHTQYF. CDR3 in DNA: TGTGCCTCCGCCCTGGCGGGAGGGCCGCATACGCAGTATTTT.

This chain links TRBV5-1 with TRBJ2-2; 8 bases line up with TRBD2. V gave up 3 bases and J gave up 1 base; unmatched junction bases: 2. This CDR3 has 15 amino acids. Germline values: CDR1 SGHRS, CDR2 YFSETQ. The CDR3 spells CASSSLAGNTGELFF. The CDR3 bases are TGCGCCAGCAGCTCCCTAGCGGGGAACACCGGGGAGCTGTTTTTT.

The chain carries TRBV25-1 and TRBJ1-4; 8 bases agree with TRBD1. The CDR3 is 16 residues long. The germline V gene has CDR1 MGHDK and CDR2 SYGVNS. After removal of 2 bases from V and 7 bases from J, the junction contained 9 bases not matched to a gene. DNA of the CDR3: TGTGCCAGCAGTGAACCCCGGACAGGGAATTTTGAAAAACTGTTTTTT. This sequence encodes CASSEPRTGNFEKLFF.

The chain combines TRBV7-9 with TRBJ2-7; weak D call: TRBD1 (6 bases). The length of the CDR3 is 12 residues. The germline V gene has CDR1 SEHNR and CDR2 FQNEAQ (reference sequence). V was clipped by 2 bases and J by 6 bases, with 8 bases between them. The CDR3 DNA reads as TGTGCCAGCAGCTTACAGGGGTTCGAGCAGTACTTC. Translating gives CASSLQGFEQYF.

The rearrangement uses TRBV6-2 or TRBV6-3 and TRBJ1-2; D not certain. Between the trimmed V and J ends, which lost 0 bases and 1 base, there was a span of 9 bases. The CDR3 has 15 residues. Germline V gene sequence: CDR1 MNHEY, CDR2 SVGEGT. The CDR3 protein is CASSYSGGVNYGYTF. CDR3 nucleotides: TGTGCCAGCAGTTACTCCGGCGGGGTTAACTATGGCTACACCTTC.

This clone has only a few counts. The chain has TRBV30 and TRBJ2-2, with a tentative D call TRBD2 (5 bases). The CDR3 runs to 11 residues. Trimming removed 3 bases from V and 10 bases from J, with 9 bases in between. CDR1 is GTSNPN, CDR2 SVGIG, per germline (reference sequence). Written as DNA, the CDR3 is TGTGCCTGGAGCCTTAGCGTGGAGCTGTTTTTT. Translation: CAWSLSVELFF.

This rearrangement joins TRBV19 to TRBJ1-6; 9 bases are shared with TRBD1. The V and J ends lost 3 bases and 2 bases, in that order; junction bases with no gene match: 8. The CDR3 is 18 amino acids. The germline CDR1 and CDR2 sequences are LNHDA and SQIVND (reference sequence). This chain's CDR3 is CASSISDRGGPYNSPLHF. The CDR3 DNA reads TGTGCCAGTAGTATTTCGGACAGGGGTGGTCCCTATAATTCACCCCTCCACTTT.